The T cell receptor (beta chain) described here comes from a study of cytomegalovirus exposure and HLA in healthy donors. General study results and limits: A few CMV-associated chains were confirmed in vitro to be specific for CMV antigens. Presence/absence analysis assumed near-uniform sequencing depth across donors. Common viral pathogens seemed, in a later analysis, to connect with several of the most significant clusters.

This CDR3 has 17 amino acids. Germline CDR1 and CDR2: SGHTA and FQGNSA. The junction had 13 bases not matched to a gene; V was cut back by 2 bases and J by 8 bases. A multiplex PCR was run with 60 Vbeta primers and 13 Jbeta primers. In the original analysis: Around 12 million of 70 million to 80 million unique TCR beta chains were shared, per a later count. Data came from immunoSEQ multiplex PCR; TCRdb stores just in-frame clones and leaves some out. V, J and clone size reflect that table, while D and trimming were determined from the DNA. The sample includes approximately 130,000 clones, around 77% of them seen just once. In regard to this clone: Its antigen is unknown.

This receptor was identified in a man aged 50 or older in good health and CMV-seronegative. The V gene is TRBV7-2, the J gene TRBJ2-1, with 9 positions matching TRBD1. The specimen sequenced was PBMCs. The CDR3 DNA sequence: TGTGCCAGCAGCTTAAACCCTCCCGGGACAGGGTACGATGAGCAGTTCTTC. It yields the protein CASSLNPPGTGYDEQFF.